Shown below are 11 T cell receptor beta chains from a single sample sequenced in a study of cytomegalovirus exposure and HLA in healthy donors. The table came from immunoSEQ multiplex PCR; TCRdb's copy has only in-frame clones and leaves some out. The sample has about 120,000 clones, over 75% seen once. Sequencing was done on a sample of PBMCs. Every receptor here comes from a woman under 40 in good health and CMV-seronegative.

This clone has a single count. V usage is TRBV6-1 and J usage is TRBJ2-7; weak D call: TRBD2 (6 bases). The germline V gene encodes CDR1 MNHNS and CDR2 SASEGT. V gave up 5 bases and J gave up 6 bases, with 14 bases separating them. The length of the CDR3 is 13 residues. The chain's CDR3 is CASSTHRRVEQYF. DNA for the CDR3: TGTGCCAGCAGTACCCATCGGAGGGTCGAGCAGTACTTC.

The chain is built from TRBV4-1 and TRBJ1-2; 9 positions match TRBD1. Germline V gene sequence: CDR1 MGHRA, CDR2 YSYEKL. The CDR3 contains 17 residues. The V gene end was trimmed by 0 bases and the J gene end by 1 base; junction bases not matched to a gene: 6. CDR3 protein: CASSQDPGQGLNYGYTF. The CDR3 DNA sequence: TGCGCCAGCAGCCAAGATCCGGGACAGGGTCTTAACTATGGCTACACCTTC.

This chain uses TRBV5-1 with TRBJ1-1; tentatively, D is TRBD1 (5 bases). Per the germline V gene, CDR1 is SGHRS and CDR2 is YFSETQ. CDR3 size: 16 residues. V gave up 0 bases and J gave up 4 bases, with 16 bases separating them. The CDR3 here is CASSLDGQKYGTEAFF. The CDR3 bases are TGCGCCAGCAGCTTGGACGGACAAAAATACGGCACTGAAGCTTTCTTT.

The V and J genes are TRBV5-8 and TRBJ1-1, with 10 positions matching TRBD1. Germline V CDR1 and CDR2: SGHTS, YDEGEE. The CDR3 is 14 amino acids. The V gene end was trimmed by 7 bases and the J gene end by 0 bases; junction bases not matched to a gene: 3. For the CDR3, the DNA is TGTGCCAGCGGGACAGGGGACCTGAACACTGAAGCTTTCTTT. Translation gives CASGTGDLNTEAFF.

The J gene is TRBJ2-4, the V gene TRBV4-3; 10 bases are shared with TRBD2. Germline V gene sequence: CDR1 LGHNA, CDR2 YSLEER. The CDR3 totals 17 residues. The V segment lost 4 bases and the J segment 6 bases; nucleotides outside the gene matches: 12. The CDR3 spells CASSPAPGSSGRNIQYF. In nucleotides, the CDR3 is TGCGCCAGCAGCCCGGCCCCGGGGTCTAGCGGGAGAAACATTCAGTACTTC.

This rearrangement joins TRBV6-5 to TRBJ2-7; 7 bases align to TRBD1. The CDR3 has 14 amino acids. The V segment lost 5 bases and the J segment 5 bases; nucleotides outside the gene matches: 9. Germline CDR1 is MNHEY and CDR2 is SVGAGI. The CDR3 loop reads CASSIRGLSNEQYF. As DNA, the CDR3 is TGTGCCAGCAGTATAAGGGGGCTAAGTAACGAGCAGTACTTC.

The rearrangement uses TRBV7-9 and TRBJ2-2; D unclear. From germline, CDR1 is SEHNR and CDR2 FQNEAQ (reference sequence). The V gene lost 2 bases and the J gene lost 7 bases, with 5 bases spanning the gap. The CDR3 runs 12 residues. The CDR3: CASSLRGGELFF. CDR3 in DNA: TGTGCCAGCAGCTTACGAGGCGGGGAGCTGTTTTTT.

The V and J genes are TRBV4-1 and TRBJ1-2, with D possibly TRBD1 on 6 matching bases. This CDR3 has 14 residues. Between the trimmed V and J ends, which lost 1 base and 4 bases, there was a span of 10 bases. CDR1 and CDR2 (germline): MGHRA, YSYEKL. CDR3 DNA sequence: TGCGCCAGCAGCCAAGTAGAAGGGGGCTATGGCTACACCTTC. It translates to CASSQVEGGYGYTF.

This chain links TRBV7-2 with TRBJ1-1; 7 bases are a match to TRBD1. The trim removed 5 bases at V and 12 bases at J, leaving 9 bases unmatched. The CDR3 has 12 amino acids. Per germline, CDR1 SGHTA and CDR2 FQGNSA. Here the CDR3 DNA reads TGTGCCAGCAGCCCGACAGGGCTGCGGCCTTTCTTT. Protein product: CASSPTGLRPFF.

The chain carries TRBV5-1 and TRBJ1-1; D is unclear. The ends were cut back, 0 bases at V and 3 bases at J, with 6 bases in the middle. CDR3 length: 13 residues. Per germline, CDR1 SGHRS and CDR2 YFSETQ. The CDR3, as DNA: TGCGCCAGCAGCTTGGCCGTATACACTGAAGCTTTCTTT. It translates to CASSLAVYTEAFF.

The chain is built from TRBV6-5 and TRBJ1-3; D unresolved. CDR1 is MNHEY, CDR2 SVGAGI, per germline. V lost 2 bases to trimming and J lost 0 bases, with 5 bases between them. CDR3 size: 14 residues. CDR3 sequence reads: CASSYANSGNTIYF. CDR3 DNA sequence: TGTGCCAGCAGTTACGCGAACTCTGGAAACACCATATATTTT.